This T cell receptor (beta chain) appears in the sequencing data of a study of identical twins. The CDR3 has 15 residues. V dropped 4 bases and J dropped 0 bases, with 12 bases sitting between them. Germline CDR1 SGHTA, CDR2 FQGTGA. Addition of a universal primer site occurred through template switching, and cDNA carried unique molecular identifiers. TCRdb reprocessed the 5' RACE reads via MiXCR and lists one record per CDR3 protein. The table has some 500,000 distinct CDR3 sequences, 9.5% to 10% seen once. Study-wide results and limits: Insertions were reduced in abundant cord blood beta clonotypes but not in memory repertoires.

The sample holds a few counts of this clonotype. Antigen specificity is unknown. The same sample was also studied in work on yellow fever vaccine responses in identical twins.

The specimen was PBMCs. The sequence derives from a woman younger than 35 in good health. This chain uses TRBV7-3 with TRBJ1-1; a possible D gene is TRBD1 (6 bases). The chain's CDR3 is CASSSWGHMNTEAFF. CDR3 in DNA: TGTGCCAGCAGCTCATGGGGACATATGAACACTGAAGCTTTCTTT.